The entry that follows covers one TCR beta chain sequence. This clone has only a few counts. The clone's antigen remains unknown. The record has no base qualities; no much larger clone is one base away. The sample originates from a study of PD-L1 blockade in urothelial cancer (dated by TCRdb to 2015 to 2018). Looking at the study overall: Therapy was started at some point between 2014 and 2016 for all patients, and atezolizumab 1,200 mg was administered intravenously every 3 weeks. About 90% of the 29 patients were males with bladder-origin urothelial cancer, and about 65% of the roughly 30 reported a prior smoking history. An ECOG performance status of 0 or 1 was recorded for the patients, and 0 to 3 prior chemotherapy regimens had been received by the patients. Blood samples were analyzed 3 weeks after the start of treatment (second dose) and 6 weeks after the start of treatment. Blood samples yielded a median of around 130,000 T cells and roughly 83,000 unique TCRs, with median clonality 0.080. The study was an exploratory multi-omic analysis of somatic, immune and clinical correlates of response to PD-L1 blockade with atezolizumab in urothelial cancer. Pretreatment tumor samples, along with matched peripheral blood collected serially before and after atezolizumab treatment, underwent TCR sequencing. Durable clinical benefit meant progression-free survival longer than 6 months, and TCR features were also tested against progression-free and overall survival. In the same patients, pretreatment tumors underwent whole exome sequencing and RNA sequencing in addition to TCR sequencing. Durable clinical benefit was achieved by nine patients and was not achieved by 20 patients. Twenty-nine patients had pretreatment blood TCR-seq, some 24 had at least one posttreatment blood collection, and some 24 had tumor TCR-seq. The paper as a whole reports these results and caveats: Improved progression-free and overall survival was found to be associated with pretreatment peripheral blood TCR clonality below the median. Small sample size (n ≈ 29) and many exploratory analyses mean the results are intended to be hypothesis-generating. At 3 weeks after the start of treatment, tumor-associated TCR clones in peripheral blood had expanded more in patients with durable benefit (n of about 22, p = 0.022).

The sample's time point, from its label and the paper: peripheral blood 6 weeks after treatment start. A cohort of more than 25 patients with locally advanced or metastatic urothelial carcinoma, treated at Memorial Sloan Kettering on a trial protocol, was included. Peripheral blood mononuclear cells were collected pretreatment and during treatment, with between 1 and 8 total time points obtained per patient. The Qiagen DNeasy Blood extraction kit was used to purify genomic DNA from total PBMCs and tumor samples. Collected pretreatment and during treatment, PBMCs were isolated and stored as previously described. Each PCR received spiked-in synthetic TCR analog templates so that absolute template abundance could be estimated from read counts. The immunoSEQ assay was used to amplify TCRbeta CDR3 regions from genomic DNA with bias-controlled V and J gene primers. Sequencing of rearranged TCRbeta segments was performed at approximately 20X coverage. Per the source publication's procedure: Clustering was used to correct sequencing errors, and CDR3s were annotated against IMGT so that V, D and J genes could be assigned. Only productive TCRbeta rearrangements were used in downstream analyses, excluding out-of-frame or stop-codon sequences. Clonality was calculated as one minus the Shannon entropy normalized by the log of the number of unique productive sequences. Clones differing between time points or between blood and tumor were identified by Fisher's exact test with Benjamini-Hochberg correction at adjusted p below 0.01. TCRdb took this table from immuneACCESS and kept in-frame rearrangements with V and J called. Such tables lack part of the clones; where checked against another copy, unresolved V genes explain under half of the gap, and the rest is unexplained. The DNA was the basis for D and trimming; V, J and clone size are from that table. Recorded for this sample are roughly 29,000 clones; approximately 80% of them occurred a single time. The ten biggest clones cover almost 3% of the sample.

Measured from the cysteine to the phenylalanine, the CDR3 is 15 residues long. The kept DNA is CDR3 alone, 45 bases in frame from the first base. For CDR1 and CDR2, the germline V gene lists MGHRA and YSYEKL. V is pruned by 0 bases and J by 4 bases, leaving 3 bases of the junction without a gene match. The sequencing used PBMCs, collected around atezolizumab (anti-PD-L1) treatment. This sequence was found in a man aged 65 to 85 with urothelial cancer. The chain is assembled from TRBV4-1 and TRBJ1-2, with TRBD1 matching 9 junction bases. The nucleotides are TGCGCCAGCAGCCAAGAGGGACAGGGTGTCTATGGCTACACCTTC. It encodes CASSQEGQGVYGYTF.